A selection of T cell receptor beta chains follows, all from one sample in a study of prognosis after radiotherapy for stage I lung cancer. From the multiplex PCR reads, TCRdb called clonotypes with MiXCR, one entry per CDR3 protein. The sample holds around 30,000 distinct CDR3 sequences, around a third seen once. The sequencing used PBMCs, collected before or after stereotactic body radiation therapy (not recorded which). Receptors originate from a donor aged 50 or older with non-small cell lung cancer. CDR3s include the opening cysteine and the closing phenylalanine or tryptophan.

CASSLGVGSRSGNTIYF	TRBV7-9	TRBJ1-3
CASSQGAGGNQPQHF	TRBV4-1	TRBJ1-5
CSAREDRWAQYF	TRBV20-1	TRBJ2-7
CASRQGSASGANVLTF	TRBV12-3/TRBV12-4	TRBJ2-6
CSARGGRRNQPQHF	TRBV20-1	TRBJ1-5
CSARRGRTLQETQYF	TRBV20-1	TRBJ2-5
CASSYRQGNGYTF	TRBV27	TRBJ1-2
CASSPASGKEETQYF	TRBV7-9	TRBJ2-5
CAISPRTGSDEQYF	TRBV10-3	TRBJ2-7
CASSMTRGTMIYSNQPQHF	TRBV19	TRBJ1-5
CSARDGGQGNNSPLHF	TRBV20-1	TRBJ1-6
CASSYSSGTGSGYTF	TRBV6-5	TRBJ1-2
CASRDPREVEKLFF	TRBV28	TRBJ1-4
CASSPKAMASTDTQYF	TRBV7-9	TRBJ2-3
CASSSVRTGRVAGEPFF	TRBV6-2/TRBV6-3	TRBJ2-2
CSARDSRVGEQYF	TRBV20-1	TRBJ2-7
CASSWDFTVDTGELFF	TRBV6-1	TRBJ2-2
CASSLELHSGGNEQFF	TRBV7-6	TRBJ2-1
CASSRDPQETQYF	TRBV19	TRBJ2-5
CASSERATRGRGNKETQYF	TRBV6-1	TRBJ2-5
CASSLETGDGYTF	TRBV5-4	TRBJ1-2
CASMPGMPYNEQFF	TRBV2	TRBJ2-1
CASSQDVGANIQYF	TRBV14	TRBJ2-4
CASSEGGWSYSPLHF	TRBV6-1	TRBJ1-6
CASSIVLRGGELFF	TRBV19	TRBJ2-2
CAVESPTSRWAFNYGYTF	TRBV28	TRBJ1-2
CAWSSGQETQYF	TRBV30	TRBJ2-5
CASSIAGHGYTF	TRBV19	TRBJ1-2
CASGFPGTGLSNEQFF	TRBV5-4	TRBJ2-1
CASSPEGGSGRGYTF	TRBV5-1	TRBJ1-2
CASSLGGRTGGELSF	TRBV11-3	TRBJ2-2
CASSLESFDTNTGELFF	TRBV7-3	TRBJ2-2
CASSLRRSRGETQYF	TRBV5-1	TRBJ2-5
CASILVRFAGSGELFF	TRBV6-1	TRBJ2-2
CASSGTTDTQYF	TRBV6-1	TRBJ2-3
CASSLGDRNYEQYF	TRBV5-1	TRBJ2-7
CSARVLWDDYVYTF	TRBV20-1	TRBJ1-2
CASSQDLAGGVQLFF	TRBV4-1	TRBJ1-4
CATSGSGELFF	TRBV24-1	TRBJ2-2
CASRPGTINQPQHF	TRBV7-2	TRBJ1-5
CASFSPSGANEQFF	TRBV12-3/TRBV12-4	TRBJ2-1
CSSSVRTGYYEGYTF	TRBV6-4	TRBJ1-2
CASSESFRTGGTDTQYF	TRBV10-2	TRBJ2-3
CASSVPLPIDTQYF	TRBV28	TRBJ2-3